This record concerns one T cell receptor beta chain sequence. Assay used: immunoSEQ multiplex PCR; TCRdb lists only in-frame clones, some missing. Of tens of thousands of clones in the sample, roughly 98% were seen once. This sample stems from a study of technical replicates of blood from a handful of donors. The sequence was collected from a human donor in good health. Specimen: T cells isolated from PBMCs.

The CDR3 DNA sequence: TGCAGCGTTGGACAGCACTACGAGCAGTACTTC. This translates into CSVGQHYEQYF. The chain joins TRBV29-1 to TRBJ2-7; tentatively, D is TRBD1 (5 bases). V lost 4 bases and J lost 3, with 7 bases in between. From germline, CDR1 is SQVTM and CDR2 ANQGSEA. The CDR3 length is 11 residues.